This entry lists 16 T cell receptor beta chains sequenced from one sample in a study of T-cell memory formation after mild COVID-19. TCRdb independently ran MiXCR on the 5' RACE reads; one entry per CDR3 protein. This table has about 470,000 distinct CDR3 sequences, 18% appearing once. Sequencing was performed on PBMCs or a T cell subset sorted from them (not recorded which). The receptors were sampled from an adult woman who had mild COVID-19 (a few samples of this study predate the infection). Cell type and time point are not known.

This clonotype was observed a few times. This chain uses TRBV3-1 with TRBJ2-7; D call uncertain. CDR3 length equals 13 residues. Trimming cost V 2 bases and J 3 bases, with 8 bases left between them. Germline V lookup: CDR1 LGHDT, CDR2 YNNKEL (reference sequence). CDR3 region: CASSQYVGYEQYF. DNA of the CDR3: TGTGCCAGCAGCCAATACGTTGGCTACGAGCAGTACTTC.

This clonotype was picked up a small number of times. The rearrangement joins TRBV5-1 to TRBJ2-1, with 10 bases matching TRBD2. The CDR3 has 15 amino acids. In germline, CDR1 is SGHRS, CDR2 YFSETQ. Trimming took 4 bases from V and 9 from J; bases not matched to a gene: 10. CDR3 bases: TGCGCCAGCAGCCCCCCCGGGACTAGCGTAACTGAGCAGTTCTTC. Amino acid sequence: CASSPPGTSVTEQFF.

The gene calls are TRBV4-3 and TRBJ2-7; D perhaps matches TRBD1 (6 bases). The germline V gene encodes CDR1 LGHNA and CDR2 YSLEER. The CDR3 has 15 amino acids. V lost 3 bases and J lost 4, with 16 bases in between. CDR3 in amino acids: CASSQASVTGYEQYF. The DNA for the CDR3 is TGCGCCAGCAGCCAGGCCTCGGTAACAGGGTACGAGCAGTACTTC.

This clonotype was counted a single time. CDR3 sequence (DNA): TGTGCCAGCAGCTTCATTCCGAGGCTTGAGAGTAGAAATGAGCAGTTCTTC. As protein: CASSFIPRLESRNEQFF. V is TRBV3-1 and J is TRBJ2-1; the D is unclear. The CDR3 is 17 residues long. Germline CDR1 is LGHDT and CDR2 is YNNKEL (reference sequence). The V and J ends lost 5 bases and 7 bases respectively, with 24 bases between them.

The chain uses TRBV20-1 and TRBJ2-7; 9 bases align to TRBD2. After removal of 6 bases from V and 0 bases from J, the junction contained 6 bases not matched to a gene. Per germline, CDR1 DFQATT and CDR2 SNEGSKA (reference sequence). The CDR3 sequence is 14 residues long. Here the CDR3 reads CSAMLAGISYEQYF. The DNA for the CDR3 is TGCAGTGCAATGCTAGCGGGGATCTCCTACGAGCAGTACTTC.

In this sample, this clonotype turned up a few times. This CDR3 reads CASAGTSGYNEQFF. The CDR3 DNA follows: TGTGCCAGCGCCGGGACTAGCGGGTACAATGAGCAGTTCTTC. The chain has TRBV5-5 and TRBJ2-1; TRBD2 matches 12 bases. Germline lookup yields CDR1 SGHKS and CDR2 YYEKEE (reference sequence). Trimming at V came to 7 bases and at J to 4 bases, leaving 3 bases not matched to a gene. This CDR3 region has 14 residues.

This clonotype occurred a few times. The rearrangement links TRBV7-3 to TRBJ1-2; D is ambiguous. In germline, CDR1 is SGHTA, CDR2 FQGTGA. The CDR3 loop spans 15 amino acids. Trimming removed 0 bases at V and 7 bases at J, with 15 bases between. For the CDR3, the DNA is TGTGCCAGCAGCTTAACACCCGCCATGCCGGGTGGCTACACCTTC. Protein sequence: CASSLTPAMPGGYTF.

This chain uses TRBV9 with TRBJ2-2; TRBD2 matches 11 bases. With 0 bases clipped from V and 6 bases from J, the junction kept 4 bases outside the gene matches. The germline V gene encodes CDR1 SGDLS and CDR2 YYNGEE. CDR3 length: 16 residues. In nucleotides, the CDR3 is TGTGCCAGCAGCGTAGTGGCTAGCGGGAGGTCCGGGGAGCTGTTTTTT. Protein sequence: CASSVVASGRSGELFF. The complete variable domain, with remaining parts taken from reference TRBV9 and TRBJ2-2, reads DSGVTQTPKHLITATGQRVTLRCSPRSGDLSVYWYQQSLDQGLQFLIQYYNGEERAKGNILERFSAQQFPDLHSELNLSSLELGDSALYFCASSVVASGRSGELFFGEGSRLTVL.

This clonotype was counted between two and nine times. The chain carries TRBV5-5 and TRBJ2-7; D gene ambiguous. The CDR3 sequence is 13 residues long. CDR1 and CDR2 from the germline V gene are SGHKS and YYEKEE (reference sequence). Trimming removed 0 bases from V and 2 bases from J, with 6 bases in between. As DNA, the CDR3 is TGTGCCAGCAGCTTGGAAGTCCCCTACGAGCAGTACTTC. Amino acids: CASSLEVPYEQYF.

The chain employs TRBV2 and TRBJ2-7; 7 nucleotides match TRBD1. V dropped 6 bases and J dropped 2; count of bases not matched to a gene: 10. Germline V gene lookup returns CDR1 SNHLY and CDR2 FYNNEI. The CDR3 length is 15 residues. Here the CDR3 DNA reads TGTGCCAGCAGGGGGCCACAGGGGAAGACCTACGAGCAGTACTTC. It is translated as CASRGPQGKTYEQYF.

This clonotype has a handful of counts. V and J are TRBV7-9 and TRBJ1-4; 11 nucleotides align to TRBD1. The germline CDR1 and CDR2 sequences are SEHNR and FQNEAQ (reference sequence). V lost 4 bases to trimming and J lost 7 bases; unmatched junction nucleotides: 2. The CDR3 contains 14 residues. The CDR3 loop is CASSSGQGGEKLFF. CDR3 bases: TGTGCCAGCAGCTCGGGACAGGGGGGTGAAAAACTGTTTTTT.

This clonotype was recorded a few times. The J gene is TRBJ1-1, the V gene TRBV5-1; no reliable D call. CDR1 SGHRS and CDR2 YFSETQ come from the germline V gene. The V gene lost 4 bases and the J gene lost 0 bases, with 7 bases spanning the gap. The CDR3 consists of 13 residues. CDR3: CASSPLLNTEAFF. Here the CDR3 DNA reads TGCGCCAGCAGCCCCCTTTTGAACACTGAAGCTTTCTTT.

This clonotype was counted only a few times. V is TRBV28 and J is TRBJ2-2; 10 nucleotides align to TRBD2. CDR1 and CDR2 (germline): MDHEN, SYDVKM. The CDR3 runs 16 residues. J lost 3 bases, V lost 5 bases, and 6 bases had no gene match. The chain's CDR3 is CASSAGTSVYTGELFF. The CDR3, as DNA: TGTGCCAGCAGTGCCGGGACTAGCGTATACACCGGGGAGCTGTTTTTT.

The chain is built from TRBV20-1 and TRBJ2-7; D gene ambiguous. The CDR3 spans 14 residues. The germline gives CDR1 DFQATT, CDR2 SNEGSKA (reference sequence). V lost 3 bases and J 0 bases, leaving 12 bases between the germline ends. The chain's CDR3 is CSASRGDLSYEQYF. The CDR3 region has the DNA TGCAGTGCTAGTAGAGGAGACCTCTCCTACGAGCAGTACTTC.

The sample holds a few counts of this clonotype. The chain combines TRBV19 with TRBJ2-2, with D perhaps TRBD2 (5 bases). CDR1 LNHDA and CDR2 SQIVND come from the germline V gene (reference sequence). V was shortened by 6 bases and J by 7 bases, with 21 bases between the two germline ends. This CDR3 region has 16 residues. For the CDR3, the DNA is TGTGCCAGTAGGCTCGCGACACGATCGGGGAACGGGGAGCTGTTTTTT. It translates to CASRLATRSGNGELFF. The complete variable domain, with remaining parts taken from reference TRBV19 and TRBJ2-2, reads DGGITQSPKYLFRKEGQNVTLSCEQNLNHDAMYWYRQDPGQGLRLIYYSQIVNDFQKGDIAEGYSVSREKKESFPLTVTSAQKNPTAFYLCASRLATRSGNGELFFGEGSRLTVL.

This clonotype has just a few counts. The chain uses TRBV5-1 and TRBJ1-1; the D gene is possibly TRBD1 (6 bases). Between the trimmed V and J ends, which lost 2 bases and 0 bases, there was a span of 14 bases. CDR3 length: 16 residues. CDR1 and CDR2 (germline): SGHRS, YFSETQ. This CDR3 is CASSLQNRDMNTEAFF. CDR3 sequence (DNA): TGCGCCAGCAGCTTACAGAACAGGGACATGAACACTGAAGCTTTCTTT.